The clone carrying this T cell receptor (beta chain) showed up many times. The data were obtained in a study of response to subunit inactivated influenza vaccine. TCRdb re-derived calls from the RT-PCR reads in MiXCR, one entry per CDR3 protein. The sample lists 150,000 or so distinct CDR3 sequences; approximately 11% were seen once. This clonotype was obtained from a man in his forties or fifties who received an inactivated influenza vaccine. This sample comprised non-naive T cells sorted from PBMCs, obtained around seven weeks after vaccination.

The chain's CDR3 is CASSEGAGGYTF. The DNA of the CDR3 is TGCGCCAGCAGCGAGGGGGCGGGAGGCTACACCTTC. V gene TRBV5-1 combines with J gene TRBJ1-2, with 7 bases fitting TRBD1. This CDR3 contains 12 residues. From germline, CDR1 is SGHRS and CDR2 YFSETQ. Trimming cost V 4 bases and J 8 bases; bases outside gene matches: 5. Combining the CDR3 with reference TRBV5-1 and TRBJ1-2 gives the whole variable domain KAGVTQTPRYLIKTRGQQVTLSCSPISGHRSVSWYQQTPGQGLQFLFEYFSETQRNKGNFPGRFSGRQFSNSRSEMNVSTLELGDSALYLCASSEGAGGYTFGSGTRLTVV.